Listed below are T cell receptor beta chains from one sample, sequenced in a study of cytomegalovirus exposure and HLA in healthy donors. The method was immunoSEQ multiplex PCR; TCRdb's version includes in-frame clones alone and lacks a portion of them. This sample has about 150,000 clones, with roughly 93% found just once. The material sequenced was PBMCs. These TCRs come from a man between 18 and 35 years old in good health and CMV-seropositive. Both conserved end residues are part of each CDR3. D genes are given only for firm matches. Only part of the rows carry a size: once, few, many, or a class if the clone is expanded.

J: TRBJ2-3; V: TRBV5-1; size: .; D: TRBD2; CDR3: CASSPRLADTDTQYF; DNA: TGCGCCAGCAGCCCCAGACTAGCGGACACAGATACGCAGTATTTT
J: TRBJ2-7; V: TRBV2; size: .; D: TRBD2; CDR3: CASATSGRKDEQYF; DNA: TGTGCCAGCGCCACTAGCGGGAGGAAGGACGAGCAGTACTTC
J: TRBJ1-5; V: TRBV15; size: .; D: .; CDR3: CATSRDIGAGQPQHF; DNA: TGTGCCACCAGCAGAGATATAGGGGCCGGTCAGCCCCAGCATTTT
J: TRBJ1-3; V: TRBV27; size: .; D: .; CDR3: CASSLLGSAGNTIYF; DNA: TGTGCCAGCAGTTTATTAGGAAGTGCGGGGAACACCATATATTTT
J: TRBJ1-6; V: TRBV21-1; size: .; D: .; CDR3: CASSPRDKIIPPLHF; DNA: TGTGCCAGCAGCCCTCGGGACAAGATAATTCCACCCCTCCACTTT
J: TRBJ2-7; V: TRBV2; size: .; D: .; CDR3: CASSVSTGYEQYF; DNA: TGTGCCAGCAGTGTCTCGACTGGCTACGAGCAGTACTTC
J: TRBJ2-1; V: TRBV6-5; size: once; D: TRBD1; CDR3: CASRQGTLGEQFF; DNA: TGTGCCAGCAGACAGGGGACCTTAGGGGAGCAGTTCTTC
J: TRBJ2-7; V: TRBV28; size: .; D: TRBD2; CDR3: CASSGVRTSGGGEQYF; DNA: TGTGCCAGCAGTGGGGTCAGGACTAGCGGAGGCGGCGAGCAGTACTTC
J: TRBJ1-2; V: TRBV4-1; size: .; D: .; CDR3: CASSQFVGAGPYGYTF; DNA: TGCGCCAGCAGCCAATTCGTCGGTGCAGGGCCCTATGGCTACACCTTC
J: TRBJ2-7; V: TRBV6-4; size: .; D: TRBD2; CDR3: CASSVLAGAYEQYF; DNA: TGTGCCAGCAGTGTTCTAGCGGGAGCTTATGAGCAGTACTTC